These 2 T cell receptor beta chains share one sample of origin, sequenced in a study of blood T cell repertoires in COVID-19. The assay was immunoSEQ multiplex PCR, and TCRdb's table has in-frame clones only and misses some. This sample has roughly 42,000 clones; around 91% occur once, and the top ten carry 2.5% to 3%. Sequenced sample: peripheral blood. The receptors stem from a man aged 50 to 59 with active COVID-19.

The rearrangement links TRBV6-5 to TRBJ2-7, with 7 bases lining up with TRBD1. In germline, CDR1 is MNHEY, CDR2 SVGAGI. V shed 2 bases and J 2 bases; nucleotides not matched to a gene: 6. The length of the CDR3 is 15 residues. CDR3 in DNA: TGTGCCAGCAGTTACGCTCCGGGACAGACCTACGAGCAGTACTTC. It codes for CASSYAPGQTYEQYF.

About this clone itself: Mismatch with germline at one junction end may stem from a read error. The chain combines TRBV5-1 with TRBJ2-3; 12 bases agree with TRBD2. The CDR3 totals 17 residues. CDR1 is SGHRS, CDR2 YFSETQ, per germline. CDR3 region: CASTLGHLAGGADTQYF. The CDR3 DNA reads as TGCGCCAGCACCTTGGGGCATCTAGCGGGGGGGGCAGATACGCAGTATTTT.